This TCR beta chain was obtained from a study of blood T cell repertoires in COVID-19. The germline CDR1 and CDR2 sequences are SGHTA and FQGTGA. The CDR3 totals 13 residues. Between the trimmed V and J ends, which lost 2 bases and 7 bases, there was a span of 12 bases. Assay used: immunoSEQ multiplex PCR; TCRdb lists only in-frame clones, some missing. The sample consists of around 200,000 clones, around nine tenths of them appearing once. V is TRBV7-3 and J is TRBJ2-7; the D gene is possibly TRBD2 (6 bases). The clonotype was recovered from a man between 65 and 79 years old with acute or convalescent COVID-19. The sequenced sample was peripheral blood. CDR3 sequence (DNA): TGTGCCAGCAGCTTATATGGGGGGAATGAGCAGTACTTC. Protein product: CASSLYGGNEQYF.